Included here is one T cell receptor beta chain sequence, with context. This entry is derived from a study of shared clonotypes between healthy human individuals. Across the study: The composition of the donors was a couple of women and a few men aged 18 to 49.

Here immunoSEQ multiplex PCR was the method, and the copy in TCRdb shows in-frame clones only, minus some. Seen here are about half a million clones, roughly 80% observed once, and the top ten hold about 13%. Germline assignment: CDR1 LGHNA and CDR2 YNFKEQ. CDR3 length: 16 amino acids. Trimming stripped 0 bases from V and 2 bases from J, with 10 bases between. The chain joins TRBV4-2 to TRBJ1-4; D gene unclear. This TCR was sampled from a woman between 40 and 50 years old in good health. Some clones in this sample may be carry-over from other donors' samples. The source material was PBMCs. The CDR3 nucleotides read TGTGCCAGCAGCCAAGATCAAGGAAGGACTAATGAAAAACTGTTTTTT. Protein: CASSQDQGRTNEKLFF.